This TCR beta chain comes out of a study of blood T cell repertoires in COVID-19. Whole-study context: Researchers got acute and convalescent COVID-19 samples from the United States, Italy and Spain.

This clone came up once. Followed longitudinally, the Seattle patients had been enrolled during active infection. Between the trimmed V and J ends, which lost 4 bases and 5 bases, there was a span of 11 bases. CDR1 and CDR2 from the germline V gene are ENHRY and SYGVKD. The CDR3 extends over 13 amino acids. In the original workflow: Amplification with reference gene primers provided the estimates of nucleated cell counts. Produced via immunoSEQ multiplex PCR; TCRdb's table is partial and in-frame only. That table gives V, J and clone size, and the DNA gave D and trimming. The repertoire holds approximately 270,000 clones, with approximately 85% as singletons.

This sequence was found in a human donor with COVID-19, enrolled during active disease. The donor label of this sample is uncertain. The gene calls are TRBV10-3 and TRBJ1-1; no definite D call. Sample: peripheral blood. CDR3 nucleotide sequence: TGTGCCATCAGTGGGGCTATTAAAACTGAAGCTTTCTTT. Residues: CAISGAIKTEAFF.